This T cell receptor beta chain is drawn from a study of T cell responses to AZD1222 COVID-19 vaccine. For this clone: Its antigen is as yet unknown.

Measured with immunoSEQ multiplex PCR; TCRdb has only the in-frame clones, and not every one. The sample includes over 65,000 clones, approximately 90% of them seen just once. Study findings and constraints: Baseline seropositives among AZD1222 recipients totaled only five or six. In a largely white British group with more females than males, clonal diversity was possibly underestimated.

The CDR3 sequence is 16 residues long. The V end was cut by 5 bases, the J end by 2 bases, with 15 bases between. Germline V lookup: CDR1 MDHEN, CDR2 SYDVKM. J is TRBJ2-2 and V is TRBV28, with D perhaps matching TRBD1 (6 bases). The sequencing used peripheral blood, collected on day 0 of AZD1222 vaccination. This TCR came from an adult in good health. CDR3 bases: TGTGCCAGCAGTATTTCAGGGGCGCTTAACACCGGGGAGCTGTTTTTT. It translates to CASSISGALNTGELFF.